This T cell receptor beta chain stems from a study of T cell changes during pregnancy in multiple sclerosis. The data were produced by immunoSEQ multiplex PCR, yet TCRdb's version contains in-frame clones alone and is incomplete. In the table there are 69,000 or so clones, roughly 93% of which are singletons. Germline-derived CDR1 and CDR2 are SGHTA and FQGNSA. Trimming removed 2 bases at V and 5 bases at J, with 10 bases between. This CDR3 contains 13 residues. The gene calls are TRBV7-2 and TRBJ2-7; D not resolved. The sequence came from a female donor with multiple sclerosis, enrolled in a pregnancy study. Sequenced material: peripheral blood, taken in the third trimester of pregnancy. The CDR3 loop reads CASSLLFANEQYF. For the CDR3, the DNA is TGTGCCAGCAGCTTATTATTTGCTAACGAGCAGTACTTC.